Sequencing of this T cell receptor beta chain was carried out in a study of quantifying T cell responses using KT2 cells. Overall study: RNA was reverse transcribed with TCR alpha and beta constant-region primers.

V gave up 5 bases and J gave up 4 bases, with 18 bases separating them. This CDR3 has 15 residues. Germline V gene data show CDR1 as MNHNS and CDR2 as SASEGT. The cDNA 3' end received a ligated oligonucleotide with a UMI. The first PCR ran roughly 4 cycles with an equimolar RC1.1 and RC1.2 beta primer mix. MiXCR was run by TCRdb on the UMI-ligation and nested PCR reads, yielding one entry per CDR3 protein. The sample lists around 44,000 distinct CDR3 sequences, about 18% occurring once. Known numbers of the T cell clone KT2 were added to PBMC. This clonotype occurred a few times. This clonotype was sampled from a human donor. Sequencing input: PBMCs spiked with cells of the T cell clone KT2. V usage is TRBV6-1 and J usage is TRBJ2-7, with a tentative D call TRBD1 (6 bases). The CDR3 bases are TGTGCCAGCAGTCCCAGGATGGTGGGGGCTTACGAGCAGTACTTC. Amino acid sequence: CASSPRMVGAYEQYF.